A single sample gave rise to the 9 T cell receptor beta chains below, sequenced in a study of beta chain features in type 1 diabetes. Expressed TCRB transcripts were sequenced, since all the RNA that had been isolated was reverse transcribed. Some clones are missing from TCRdb's copy, which holds only in-frame ones; the method was immunoSEQ multiplex PCR. There are about 620,000 clones in the sample; about a sixth occur only once, and 0.07% to 0.095% lies in the top ten. The sequenced material came from naive CD4+ T cells from blood. The origin of the receptors is a young man in good health.

The sample holds a few counts of this clone. The rearrangement joins TRBV9 to TRBJ2-3; maybe TRBD1 (6 bases). The CDR3 runs 15 residues. V was clipped by 5 bases and J by 3 bases, with 16 bases between them. CDR1 SGDLS and CDR2 YYNGEE come from the germline V gene. The CDR3 DNA sequence: TGTGCCAGCAGTCGCACAGGGATAAGGACAGATACGCAGTATTTT. Translation gives CASSRTGIRTDTQYF.

The chain joins TRBV7-6 to TRBJ2-3; D gene unclear. V was trimmed by 3 bases and J by 2 bases, leaving 6 bases between them. From germline, CDR1 is SGHVS and CDR2 FNYEAQ. There are 13 residues in the CDR3. The chain's CDR3 is CASSFSATDTQYF. The CDR3 nucleotides read TGTGCCAGCAGCTTTTCGGCCACAGATACGCAGTATTTT.

This clone was observed a few times. The V gene is TRBV9, the J gene TRBJ1-2; 7 bases match TRBD1. Losses at the gene ends were 0 bases for V and 4 bases for J; bases not matched to a gene: 15. The CDR3 length is 18 residues. Germline lookup yields CDR1 SGDLS and CDR2 YYNGEE. For the CDR3, the DNA is TGTGCCAGCAGCGTAGATCCGACCCTGACAGGGCTCCTCTATGGCTACACCTTC. It yields the protein CASSVDPTLTGLLYGYTF.

The gene calls are TRBV15 and TRBJ1-6; the match to TRBD1 covers 9 bases. Germline CDR1 reads LNHNV; CDR2 reads YYDKDF (reference sequence). Unmatched junction bases numbered 7, after V lost 3 bases and J lost 10 bases. This CDR3 is 15 amino acids long. The CDR3 protein is CATSSPGTGLSPLHF. Written as DNA, the CDR3 is TGTGCCACCAGCAGCCCCGGGACAGGGCTGTCACCCCTCCACTTT.

The V gene is TRBV15, the J gene TRBJ2-7, with 8 bases lining up with TRBD1. CDR3 length equals 15 residues. The V and J ends lost 0 bases and 6 bases, in that order; junction bases with no gene match: 7. Germline values: CDR1 LNHNV, CDR2 YYDKDF (reference sequence). CDR3 coding DNA: TGTGCCACCAGCAGAGATCCCGACAGGGGCTCCGAGCAGTACTTC. This translates into CATSRDPDRGSEQYF.

There are a few counts of this clone. The junction departs from germline at one end; a sequencing error may be responsible. The rearrangement links TRBV29-1 to TRBJ1-1, with 11 bases fitting TRBD1. CDR3 length equals 13 residues. The germline CDR1 and CDR2 sequences are SQVTM and ANQGSEA. For the CDR3, the DNA is TGCAGCGTCGAAGGACAGGGGGCAGATGAAGCTTTCTTT. It yields the protein CSVEGQGADEAFF.

This clone was found a few times. The V call is TRBV6-1, the J call TRBJ2-5; 8 nucleotides match TRBD1. CDR3 length: 14 residues. V lost 6 bases and J lost 2; bases outside the gene matches: 5. Germline-derived CDR1 and CDR2 are MNHNS and SASEGT. DNA for the CDR3: TGTGCCAGCAGCGCAGGGACAGGACAAGAGACCCAGTACTTC. The encoded protein is CASSAGTGQETQYF.

This chain links TRBV10-3 with TRBJ1-2, with a possible D match to TRBD1 (5 bases). Germline CDR1 ENHRY, CDR2 SYGVKD. V lost 8 bases and J lost 4, with 14 bases in between. The CDR3 loop spans 13 amino acids. CDR3 protein: CAILSQGGYGYTF. As DNA, the CDR3 is TGTGCCATCCTTTCGCAGGGAGGCTATGGCTACACCTTC.

This clone was seen a few times. The chain joins TRBV6-4 to TRBJ1-1; tentatively, D is TRBD1 (5 bases). Germline V gives CDR1 MRHNA, CDR2 SNTAGT. V lost 3 bases to trimming and J lost 1 base, with 9 bases between them. The CDR3 covers 14 residues. In DNA form, the CDR3 reads TGTGCCAGCAGTGAAAGAAGGGGGAACACTGAAGCTTTCTTT. Translated: CASSERRGNTEAFF.